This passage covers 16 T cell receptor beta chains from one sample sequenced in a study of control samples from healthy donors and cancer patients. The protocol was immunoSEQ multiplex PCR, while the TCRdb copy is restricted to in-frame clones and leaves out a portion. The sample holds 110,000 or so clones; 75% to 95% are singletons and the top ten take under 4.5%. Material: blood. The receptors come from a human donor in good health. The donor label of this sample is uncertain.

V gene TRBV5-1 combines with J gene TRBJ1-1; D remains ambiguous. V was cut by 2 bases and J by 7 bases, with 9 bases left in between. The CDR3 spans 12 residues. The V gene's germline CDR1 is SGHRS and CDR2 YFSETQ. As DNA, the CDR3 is TGCGCCAGCAGCTTTTCCGGCAGTGAAGCTTTCTTT. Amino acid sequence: CASSFSGSEAFF.

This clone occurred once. CDR3 sequence: CAWSVDSNYGYTF. In DNA, the CDR3 is TGTGCCTGGAGTGTAGACAGTAACTATGGCTACACCTTC. J is TRBJ1-2 and V is TRBV30; D possibly corresponds to TRBD1 (5 bases). The germline V gene has CDR1 GTSNPN and CDR2 SVGIG (reference sequence). This CDR3 has 13 amino acids. Between the trimmed V and J ends, which lost 0 bases and 1 base, there was a span of 6 bases.

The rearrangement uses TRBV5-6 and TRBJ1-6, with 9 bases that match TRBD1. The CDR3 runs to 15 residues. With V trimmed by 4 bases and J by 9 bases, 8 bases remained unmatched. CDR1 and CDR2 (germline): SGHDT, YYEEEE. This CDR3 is CASSDGQGWRSPLHF. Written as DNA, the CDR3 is TGTGCCAGCAGCGACGGACAGGGGTGGCGTTCACCCCTCCACTTT.

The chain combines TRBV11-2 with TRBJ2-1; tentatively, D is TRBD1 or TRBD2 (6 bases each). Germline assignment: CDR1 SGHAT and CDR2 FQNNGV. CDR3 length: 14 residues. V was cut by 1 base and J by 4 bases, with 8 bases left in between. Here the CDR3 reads CASSLGGAYNEQFF. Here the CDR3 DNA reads TGTGCCAGCAGCTTAGGGGGGGCATACAATGAGCAGTTCTTC.

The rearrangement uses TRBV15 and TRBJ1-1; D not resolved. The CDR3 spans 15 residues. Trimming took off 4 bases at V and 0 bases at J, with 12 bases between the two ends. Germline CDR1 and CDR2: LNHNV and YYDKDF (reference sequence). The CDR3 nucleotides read TGTGCCACCAGCAAGGAGAAAGGAGTGAACACTGAAGCTTTCTTT. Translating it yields CATSKEKGVNTEAFF.

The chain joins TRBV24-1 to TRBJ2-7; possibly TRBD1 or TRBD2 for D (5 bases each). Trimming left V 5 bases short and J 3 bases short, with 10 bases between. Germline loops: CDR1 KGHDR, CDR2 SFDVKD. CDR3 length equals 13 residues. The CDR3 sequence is CATSGGTNYEQYF. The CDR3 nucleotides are TGTGCCACCAGTGGTGGGACGAACTACGAGCAGTACTTC.

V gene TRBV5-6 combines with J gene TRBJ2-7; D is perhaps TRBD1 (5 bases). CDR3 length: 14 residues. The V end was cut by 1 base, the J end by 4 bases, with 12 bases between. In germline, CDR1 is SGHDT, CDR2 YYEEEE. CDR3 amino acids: CASSLLGARYEQYF. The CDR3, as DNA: TGTGCCAGCAGCTTGCTAGGGGCGAGATACGAGCAGTACTTC.

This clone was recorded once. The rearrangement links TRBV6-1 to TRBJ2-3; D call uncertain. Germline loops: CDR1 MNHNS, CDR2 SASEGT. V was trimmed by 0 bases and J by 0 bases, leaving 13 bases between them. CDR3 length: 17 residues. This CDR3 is CASSEASSALSTDTQYF. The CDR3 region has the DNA TGTGCCAGCAGTGAAGCGTCGTCAGCCCTCAGCACAGATACGCAGTATTTT.

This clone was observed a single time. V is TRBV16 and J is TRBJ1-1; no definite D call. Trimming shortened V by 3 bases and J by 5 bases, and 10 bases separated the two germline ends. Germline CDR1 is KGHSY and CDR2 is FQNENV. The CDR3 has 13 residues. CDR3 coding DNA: TGTGCCAGCAGCCATTCCATGGGAACTGAAGCTTTCTTT. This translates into CASSHSMGTEAFF.

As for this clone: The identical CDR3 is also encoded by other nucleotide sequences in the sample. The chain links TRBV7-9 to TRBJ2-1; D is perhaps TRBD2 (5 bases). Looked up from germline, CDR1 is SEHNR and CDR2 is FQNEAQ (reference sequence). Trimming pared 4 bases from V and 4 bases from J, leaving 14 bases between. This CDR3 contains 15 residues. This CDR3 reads CASSSDTSGYNEQFF. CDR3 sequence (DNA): TGTGCCAGCAGCTCTGACACGTCGGGATACAATGAGCAGTTCTTC.

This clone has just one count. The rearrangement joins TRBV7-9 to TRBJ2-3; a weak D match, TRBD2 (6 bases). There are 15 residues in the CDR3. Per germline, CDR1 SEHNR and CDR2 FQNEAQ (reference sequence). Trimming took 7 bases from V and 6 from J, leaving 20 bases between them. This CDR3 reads CASTTGLTGKDTQYF. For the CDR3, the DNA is TGTGCCAGCACCACGGGACTCACGGGCAAGGATACGCAGTATTTT.

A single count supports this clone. The CDR3 DNA is TGTGCCAGTAGCACACTACAGGGGAGCAATCAGCCCCAGCATTTT. Translating gives CASSTLQGSNQPQHF. The chain combines TRBV19 with TRBJ1-5, with 7 bases that match TRBD1. After removal of 6 bases from V and 1 base from J, the junction contained 6 bases not matched to a gene. Germline V gives CDR1 LNHDA, CDR2 SQIVND (reference sequence). There are 15 residues in the CDR3.

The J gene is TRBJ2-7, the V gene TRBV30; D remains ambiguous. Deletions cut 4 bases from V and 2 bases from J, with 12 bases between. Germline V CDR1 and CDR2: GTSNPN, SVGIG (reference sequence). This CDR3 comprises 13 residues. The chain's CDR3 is CAWTSGRTYEQYF. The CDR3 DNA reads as TGTGCCTGGACCTCGGGCAGGACCTACGAGCAGTACTTC.

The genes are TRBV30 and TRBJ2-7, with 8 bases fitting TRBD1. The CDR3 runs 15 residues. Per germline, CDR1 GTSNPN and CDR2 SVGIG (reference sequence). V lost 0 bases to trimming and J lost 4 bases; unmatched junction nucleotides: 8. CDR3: CAWSVMSQGAYEQYF. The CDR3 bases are TGTGCCTGGAGTGTCATGAGCCAGGGGGCTTACGAGCAGTACTTC.

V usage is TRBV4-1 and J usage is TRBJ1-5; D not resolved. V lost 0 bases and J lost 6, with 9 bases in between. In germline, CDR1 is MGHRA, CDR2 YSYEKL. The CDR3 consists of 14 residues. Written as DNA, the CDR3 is TGCGCCAGCAGCCAAGACATCTCGCCTCAGCCCCAGCATTTT. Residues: CASSQDISPQPQHF.

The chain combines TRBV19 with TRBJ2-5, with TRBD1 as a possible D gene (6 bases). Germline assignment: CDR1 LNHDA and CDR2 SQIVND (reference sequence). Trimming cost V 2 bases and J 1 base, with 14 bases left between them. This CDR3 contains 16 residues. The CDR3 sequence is CASSIRKTGLQETQYF. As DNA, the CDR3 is TGTGCCAGTAGTATAAGGAAGACAGGACTCCAAGAGACCCAGTACTTC.